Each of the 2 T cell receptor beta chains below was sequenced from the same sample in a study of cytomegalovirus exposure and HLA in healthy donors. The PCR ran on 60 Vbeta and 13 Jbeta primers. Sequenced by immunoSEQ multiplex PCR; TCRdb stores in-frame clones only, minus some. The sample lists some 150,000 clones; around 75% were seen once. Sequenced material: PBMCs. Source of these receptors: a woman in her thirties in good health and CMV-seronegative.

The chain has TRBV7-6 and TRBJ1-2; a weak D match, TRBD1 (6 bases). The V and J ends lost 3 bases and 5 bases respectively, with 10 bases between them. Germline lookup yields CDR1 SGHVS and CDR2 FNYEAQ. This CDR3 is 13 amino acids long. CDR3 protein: CASSFSGEYGYTF. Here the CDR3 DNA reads TGTGCCAGCAGCTTTTCAGGGGAGTATGGCTACACCTTC.

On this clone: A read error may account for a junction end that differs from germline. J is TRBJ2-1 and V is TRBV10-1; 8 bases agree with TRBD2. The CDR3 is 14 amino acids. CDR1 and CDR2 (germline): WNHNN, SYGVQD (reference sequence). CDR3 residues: CASSESTRAGGILF. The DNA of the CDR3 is TGCGCTAGCAGTGAGTCGACTCGGGCGGGGGGCATACTCTTC.